The 7 T cell receptor beta chains below come from one sample, sequenced in a study of T cell responses to AZD1222 COVID-19 vaccine. TCRdb keeps only in-frame clones here, not all; method: immunoSEQ multiplex PCR. The sample carries roughly 110,000 clones, 70% to 90% recorded once. The sequencing used peripheral blood, collected 28 days after the second AZD1222 dose. These receptors originate from an adult who received the AZD1222 COVID-19 vaccine.

The chain employs TRBV29-1 and TRBJ2-1; TRBD1 matches at 10 bases. The CDR3 runs to 16 residues. V lost 0 bases to trimming and J lost 5 bases; unmatched junction nucleotides: 7. Germline CDR1 SQVTM, CDR2 ANQGSEA. The CDR3 DNA is TGCAGCGTTGAAGATCGGGACAGGGGAGTCCACAATGAGCAGTTCTTC. Translating it yields CSVEDRDRGVHNEQFF.

The genes are TRBV5-1 and TRBJ2-2; tentatively, D is TRBD1 or TRBD2 (5 bases each). The CDR3 has 15 residues. Trimming cost V 3 bases and J 3 bases, with 12 bases left between them. Germline lookup yields CDR1 SGHRS and CDR2 YFSETQ. In nucleotides, the CDR3 is TGCGCCAGCAGCTGGGGGTCCCCGGACACCGGGGAGCTGTTTTTT. Residues: CASSWGSPDTGELFF.

V usage is TRBV6-6 and J usage is TRBJ2-7; no clear D. Deletions cut 6 bases from V and 1 base from J, with 4 bases between. Germline V CDR1 and CDR2: MNHNY, SVGAGI (reference sequence). The CDR3 is 11 amino acids. CDR3 bases: TGTGCCAGCAGCCAATCCTACGAGCAGTACTTC. Translation gives CASSQSYEQYF.

This clone turned up a few times. The V gene is TRBV25-1, the J gene TRBJ2-7; D may correspond to TRBD1 or TRBD2 (6 bases each). The CDR3 length is 11 residues. CDR1 MGHDK and CDR2 SYGVNS come from the germline V gene. V lost 10 bases, J lost 2 bases, and 9 bases lay in between. The CDR3 region is CATGGAYEQYF. The CDR3 nucleotides read TGTGCCACCGGGGGCGCCTACGAGCAGTACTTC.

The chain couples TRBV28 to TRBJ2-7, with 11 bases that match TRBD2. V was pared by 6 bases and J by 1 base, with 5 bases of the junction left unmatched. Germline V gene lookup returns CDR1 MDHEN and CDR2 SYDVKM. This CDR3 has 15 residues. The CDR3 protein is CASSQGTSGSYEQYF. As DNA, the CDR3 is TGTGCCAGCAGCCAAGGGACTAGCGGATCCTACGAGCAGTACTTC.

The rearrangement uses TRBV6-1 and TRBJ1-6; no firm D call. V was clipped by 3 bases and J by 9 bases, with 12 bases between them. Germline assignment: CDR1 MNHNS and CDR2 SASEGT. The CDR3 covers 14 residues. The CDR3 sequence: CASSEGFLSSPLHF. CDR3 coding DNA: TGTGCCAGCAGTGAGGGCTTTTTGAGTTCACCCCTCCACTTT.

V usage is TRBV18 and J usage is TRBJ2-7; 9 bases are shared with TRBD1. After removal of 4 bases from V and 4 bases from J, the junction contained 11 bases not matched to a gene. Germline V CDR1 and CDR2: KGHSH, LQKENI. The CDR3 loop spans 16 amino acids. In DNA form, the CDR3 reads TGTGCCAGCTCACTTACCTACAGGGGGCTGAATTACGAGCAGTACTTC. This translates into CASSLTYRGLNYEQYF.